This entry concerns a single TCR beta chain. A J-beta primer mix and a sample-barcoded 5' primer were used in a second PCR of roughly 7 to 12 cycles. Each cDNA molecule was tagged by a template-switch adaptor that had 12 random nucleotides. TCRdb itself ran the 5' RACE reads through MiXCR, one entry per CDR3 protein. This sample yields almost 800,000 distinct CDR3 sequences, of which 55% to 75% are seen a single time; roughly 20% belongs to the top ten. This record belongs to a study of blood T cells in healthy people across ages. The CDR3 extends over 13 amino acids. The ends were cut back, 4 bases at V and 0 bases at J, with 7 bases in the middle. Germline CDR1 SQVTM, CDR2 ANQGSEA.

This receptor was obtained from a man aged 25 to 40 in good health. The sample taken for sequencing was blood. The chain recombines TRBV29-1 with TRBJ2-1; no clear D gene. The CDR3 protein is CSVGQSSYNEQFF. CDR3 in DNA: TGCAGCGTTGGTCAAAGCTCCTACAATGAGCAGTTCTTC.